This TCR beta chain stems from a study of response to subunit inactivated influenza vaccine. Study-wide findings and caveats: Researchers suggested that each seasonal influenza vaccination recruits few new T cells.

Germline V gene sequence: CDR1 MNHEY, CDR2 SVGAGI. With 6 bases clipped from V and 4 bases from J, the junction kept 19 bases outside the gene matches. The CDR3 consists of 18 residues. For this clonotype: Its antigen is not known.

TCRdb called the RT-PCR reads again in MiXCR, with one record for every CDR3 protein. Among hundreds of thousands of distinct CDR3 sequences listed, roughly 8.2% were seen once. The source of this sequence is a man in his fifties or sixties who received an inactivated influenza vaccine. Sequenced here: PBMCs from blood, sampled around 25 months after vaccination. J is TRBJ2-7 and V is TRBV6-5; 9 bases map to TRBD2. CDR3 coding DNA: TGTGCCAGCAGGTCCTCCCCCGCTCTTAGCGGGAGTAGGTACGAGCAGTACTTC. This translates into CASRSSPALSGSRYEQYF.